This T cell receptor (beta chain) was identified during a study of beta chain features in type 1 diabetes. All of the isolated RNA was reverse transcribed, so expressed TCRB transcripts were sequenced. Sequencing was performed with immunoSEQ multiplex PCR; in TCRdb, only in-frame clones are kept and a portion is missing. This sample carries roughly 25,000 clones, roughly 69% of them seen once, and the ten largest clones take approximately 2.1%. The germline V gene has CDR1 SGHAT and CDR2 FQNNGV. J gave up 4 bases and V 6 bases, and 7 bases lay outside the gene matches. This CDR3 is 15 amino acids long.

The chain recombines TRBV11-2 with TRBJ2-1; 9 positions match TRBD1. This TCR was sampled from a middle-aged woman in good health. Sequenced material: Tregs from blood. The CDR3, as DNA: TGTGCCAGCAGATCGGGACAGGGTAGTTACAATGAGCAGTTCTTC. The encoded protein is CASRSGQGSYNEQFF.